This TCR beta chain was sequenced during a study of T-cell memory formation after mild COVID-19. Study observations and caveats: Nothing showed for sure that second-wave clones peaking on day 37 were SARS-CoV-2 specific. Contracting clones localized mainly to CM and EM when CD4+ and mainly to EMRA when CD8+. Memory from before infection featured some responding clones, which suggests cross-reactive memory joined. CD4+ bias marked clones expanding day 15 to 37, unlike balanced contracting clones.

Each CDR3 protein is one row after TCRdb ran MiXCR on the 5' RACE reads. The table has about 620,000 distinct CDR3 sequences, roughly 18% seen once. As to this clonotype: What it recognizes is unknown.

Germline V gives CDR1 SGDLS, CDR2 YYNGEE. The CDR3 is 15 amino acids. Trimming took 5 bases from V and 6 from J; bases not matched to a gene: 11. The receptor comes from an adult woman who had mild COVID-19 (a few samples of this study predate the infection). Cell type and time point are not known. The chain couples TRBV9 to TRBJ1-2; 9 bases agree with TRBD1. The sequencing sample was made of PBMCs or a T cell subset sorted from them (not recorded which). The CDR3 loop reads CASRSHRGQLDGYTF. The CDR3 nucleotides are TGTGCCAGCAGGTCCCACAGGGGGCAACTGGATGGCTACACCTTC.